Listed below are T cell receptor beta chains from one sample, sequenced in a study of blood T cells in healthy people across ages. TCRdb called the 5' RACE reads again in MiXCR, with one record for every CDR3 protein. The sample contains roughly 1.6 million distinct CDR3 sequences, 34% of which appear only once. Sequenced material: blood. The receptors were gathered from a woman aged 25 to 45 in good health. The CDR3 runs from the conserved cysteine through the conserved F or W. D genes are given only for firm matches. Clone size is not always given. Where it is, it says once, few, many or a class for expanded clones.

d_call j_call v_call clone_size cdr3_nt cdr3_aa
- TRBJ1-5 TRBV6-5 few TGTGCCGCACGGGCCTCGGGCGGTCAGCCCCAGCATTTT CAARASGGQPQHF
- TRBJ2-5 TRBV7-8 - TGTGCCAGCAGAAGACTGGGGGTTGAGACCCAGTACTTC CASRRLGVETQYF
- TRBJ2-7 TRBV14 - TGTGCCAGCAGCCAACGGGGCAGGACCTACGAGCAGTACTTC CASSQRGRTYEQYF
TRBD1 TRBJ2-6 TRBV9 - TGTGCCAGCAGCACCTGGACAGGGGTGTCCTCTGCTGGGGCCAACGTCCTGACTTTC CASSTWTGVSSAGANVLTF
- TRBJ2-1 TRBV2 few TGTGCCAGCAGTGACGGCGTTAGGAGGGGTTTTGATGAGCAGTTCTTC CASSDGVRRGFDEQFF
TRBD1 TRBJ1-2 TRBV3-1 - TGTGCCAGCAGCCCCAGGGGACAGGCCTATGGCTACACCTTC CASSPRGQAYGYTF
- TRBJ2-1 TRBV12-3/TRBV12-4 - TGTGCCAGCTCGAAGTTGAGCTCCTACAATGAGCAGTTCTTC CASSKLSSYNEQFF
- TRBJ2-5 TRBV20-1 - TGCAGGCCGGGGTTTGAGACCCAGTACTTC CRPGFETQYF
- TRBJ2-5 TRBV20-1 - TGCAGTGCTACTCCGCGAATCAACGGGGTAGAGACCCAGTACTTC CSATPRINGVETQYF
- TRBJ1-2 TRBV5-6 - TGTGCCAGCAGCAGGCTGAGGGCCAATGACTATGGCTACACCTTC CASSRLRANDYGYTF
TRBD2 TRBJ2-3 TRBV7-2 - TGTGCCAGCAGCTTGACTAGCGGGAGTCGGGCAGATACGCAGTATTTT CASSLTSGSRADTQYF
- TRBJ2-3 TRBV4-1 many TGCGCCAGCAGCCAAGTGGTATCCACAGATACGCAGTATTTT CASSQVVSTDTQYF
- TRBJ2-3 TRBV20-1 - TGCAGTGCTAGGACTGAAAGCACAGATACGCAGTATTTT CSARTESTDTQYF
- TRBJ2-1 TRBV6-6 - TGTGCCAGCAGTTTGGACAGTTCTTACTACAATGGGCAGTTCTTC CASSLDSSYYNGQFF
- TRBJ1-1 TRBV29-1 - TGCAGCGTTGGGTCCCCGGACACTGAAGCTTTCTTT CSVGSPDTEAFF
- TRBJ2-1 TRBV5-6 few TGTGCCAGCAGACAGCCTCAAGGCAATGAGCAGTTCTTC CASRQPQGNEQFF